This TCR beta chain was observed in a study of persistence of HIV-infected CD4 T cells. Study-level findings and limits: TCRbeta richness was lower in CMV- and Gag-responding cells than in anti-CD3/anti-CD28-responding cells.

The immunoSEQ assay was version 4, run in survey mode. Genomic DNA was diluted to around 10 ng/uL, up to about 1 ug per sample. Only in-frame clones appear in the TCRdb table, and some are missing; sequencing was by immunoSEQ multiplex PCR. The repertoire consists of about 40,000 clones, with more than 75% occurring once and the leading ten covering 13% to 15%. This clone was picked up a small number of times. Its antigen is as yet unknown. V lost 1 base and J 6 bases, leaving 7 bases between the germline ends. The germline gives CDR1 SGHDT, CDR2 YYEEEE. The CDR3 consists of 13 residues. An overlapping HIV-1 Gag peptide pool stimulated these cells at about 0.9 ug/peptide/mL. CD40L/CD69 double-negative CD45RO-high memory CD4+ T cells were collected. Suppressive ART was started during chronic HIV-1 infection in these adults. Donors had CD4+ T cell counts above 400 cells/uL and were CMV-seropositive.

The chain recombines TRBV5-6 with TRBJ2-2; D gene ambiguous. The receptor comes from an adult man with HIV who was CMV-seropositive. The sample was CD4+ T cells sorted from PBMCs after 18-hour stimulation, taken from a patient who received antiretroviral therapy. CDR3 loop: CASSLSGPGELFF. DNA for the CDR3: TGTGCCAGCAGCTTGTCCGGCCCCGGGGAGCTGTTTTTT.